The T cell receptor beta chain under discussion was sequenced for a study of identical twins. This clonotype was detected a few times. TCRdb passed the 5' RACE reads through MiXCR, listing each CDR3 protein once. Here the sample spans 400,000 to 650,000 distinct CDR3 sequences, roughly a fifth being singletons. Germline loops: CDR1 MNHEY, CDR2 SVGEGT. Trimming took 8 bases from V and 4 from J; bases not matched to a gene: 6. This CDR3 is 13 amino acids long. The same sample was also studied in work on T cells expressing NK-cell markers. From that paper: In roughly six donors, dominant NKG2C+ clonotypes were roughly 1.0-8% of CD8+ T cells.

The chain recombines TRBV6-2 or TRBV6-3 with TRBJ2-5; 8 nucleotides line up with TRBD1. The clonotype was recovered from a woman younger than 35 in good health. The sequencing sample was made of CD4+ T cells sorted from blood. CDR3 in DNA: TGTGCCAGCCGATCGCAGGGGGCAGAGACCCAGTACTTC. As protein: CASRSQGAETQYF.